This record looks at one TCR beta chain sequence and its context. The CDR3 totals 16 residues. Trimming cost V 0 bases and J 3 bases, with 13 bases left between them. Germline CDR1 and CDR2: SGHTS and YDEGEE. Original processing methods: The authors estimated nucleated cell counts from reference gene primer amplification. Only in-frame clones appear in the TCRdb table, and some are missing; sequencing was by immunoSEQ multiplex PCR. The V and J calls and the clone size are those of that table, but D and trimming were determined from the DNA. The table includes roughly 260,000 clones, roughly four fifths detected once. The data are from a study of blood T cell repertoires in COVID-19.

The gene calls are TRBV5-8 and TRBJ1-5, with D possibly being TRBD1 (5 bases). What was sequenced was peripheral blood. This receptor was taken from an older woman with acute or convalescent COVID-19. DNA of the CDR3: TGTGCCAGCAGCTTGGTTTCGGGGGTAATCAATCAGCCCCAGCATTTT. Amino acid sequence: CASSLVSGVINQPQHF.